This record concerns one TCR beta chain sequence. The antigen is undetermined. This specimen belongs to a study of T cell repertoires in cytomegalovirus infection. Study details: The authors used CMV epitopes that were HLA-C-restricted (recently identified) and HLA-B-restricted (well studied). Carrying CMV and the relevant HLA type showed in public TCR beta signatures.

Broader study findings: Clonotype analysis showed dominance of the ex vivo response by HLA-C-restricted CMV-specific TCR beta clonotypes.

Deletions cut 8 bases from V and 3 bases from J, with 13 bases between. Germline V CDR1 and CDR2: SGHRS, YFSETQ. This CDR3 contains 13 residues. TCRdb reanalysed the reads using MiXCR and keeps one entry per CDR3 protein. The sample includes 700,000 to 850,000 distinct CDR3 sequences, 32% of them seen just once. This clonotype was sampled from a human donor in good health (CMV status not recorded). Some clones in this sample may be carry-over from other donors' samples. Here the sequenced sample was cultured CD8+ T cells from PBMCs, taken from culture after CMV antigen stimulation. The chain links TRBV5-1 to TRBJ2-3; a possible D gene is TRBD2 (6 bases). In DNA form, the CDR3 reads TGCGCCAGTGCCGGCGGGGAGACAGATACGCAGTATTTT. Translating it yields CASAGGETDTQYF. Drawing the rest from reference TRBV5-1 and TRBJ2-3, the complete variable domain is KAGVTQTPRYLIKTRGQQVTLSCSPISGHRSVSWYQQTPGQGLQFLFEYFSETQRNKGNFPGRFSGRQFSNSRSEMNVSTLELGDSALYLCASAGGETDTQYFGPGTRLTVL.